This entry concerns a single T cell receptor (beta chain). The antigen is unknown. These data belong to a study of cytomegalovirus exposure and HLA in healthy donors. About the research overall: Out of about 410 genotyped donors, about 80% belonged to the Caucasian-associated ancestry cluster.

Germline CDR1 reads DFQATT; CDR2 reads SNEGSKA (reference sequence). The CDR3 length is 11 residues. Trimming shortened V by 7 bases and J by 6 bases, and 10 bases separated the two germline ends. Regarding the study as a whole: By HLA locus, TCR association rates varied in a later analysis, with DRB1 showing the most and HLA-C the fewest. For cytomegalovirus status, the classifier reportedly gave diagnoses with high specificity and sensitivity.

The PCR ran on 60 Vbeta and 13 Jbeta primers. The data were produced by immunoSEQ multiplex PCR, yet TCRdb's version contains in-frame clones alone and is incomplete. The sample lists approximately 110,000 clones, 80% to 85% occurring once. Material: PBMCs. This receptor was taken from a woman between 25 and 40 years old in good health and CMV-seronegative. This chain joins TRBV20-1 and TRBJ2-1; D not resolved. The CDR3 DNA follows: TGCAGTGTCTTCGGGTCCAATGAGCAGTTCTTC. It codes for CSVFGSNEQFF.